Below, 16 T cell receptor beta chains from the same sample are listed, as sequenced in a study of HIV-infected patients and healthy controls (dated by TCRdb to 2013 to 2016). The library was built by means of 5' RACE. Data came from an Illumina MiSeq. The public reads were run again by TCRdb, first through fastp at Q25 and then through MiXCR, and only productive beta chains were kept. Under each unique CDR3 protein, matching rows form one entry showing the most common genes and DNA. Counted in this sample were around 18,000 distinct CDR3 sequences; roughly 15% of them appeared once. The biggest ten clones account for 20% to 25% of the sample. Sequenced material: CD8+ T cells from blood. These receptors were collected from a human donor in good health.

This clonotype was observed at least ten times. The chain joins TRBV12-3 or TRBV12-4 to TRBJ1-2; no reliable D call. This CDR3 region has 13 residues. With 2 bases removed from V and 2 bases from J, the gap between germline ends came to 6 bases. The CDR3 DNA sequence: TGTGCCAGCAGTTTAAGCGCGAACTATGGCTACACCTTC. Amino acids: CASSLSANYGYTF.

V and J are TRBV11-2 and TRBJ2-5; unclear D gene. Trimming left V 4 bases short and J 6 bases short, with 12 bases between. This CDR3 has 13 residues. The germline gives CDR1 SGHAT, CDR2 FQNNGV. CDR3 region: CASSSGVAKTQYF. The CDR3 DNA reads TGTGCCAGCAGCTCTGGTGTCGCGAAGACCCAGTACTTC.

This clonotype was observed a few times. The limits of the CDR3 on the DNA are not certain, so only TCRdb's listed CDR3 is given. This chain joins TRBV6-1 and TRBJ1-1. Germline values: CDR1 MNHNS, CDR2 SASEGT. The CDR3 numbers 16 amino acids, ends counted. CDR3 sequence: CASSVPPNGLNTEAFF.

This clonotype was recorded many times. The chain carries TRBV14 and TRBJ2-3, with no clear D. The germline gives CDR1 SGHDN, CDR2 FVKESK. V was trimmed by 4 bases and J by 5 bases, leaving 7 bases between them. This CDR3 is built from 12 residues. Here the CDR3 DNA reads TGTGCCAGCAGCCCGTGGGGAGATACGCAGTATTTT. Encoded protein: CASSPWGDTQYF.

This clonotype showed up many times. CDR3 sequence: CASSLVRGLETQYF. The CDR3 bases are TGTGCCAGCAGCTTAGTCAGAGGTCTGGAGACCCAGTACTTC. The V and J genes are TRBV7-9 and TRBJ2-5; D unresolved. The CDR3 spans 14 residues. Trimming took off 1 base at V and 5 bases at J, with 11 bases between the two ends. CDR1 and CDR2 from the germline V gene are SEHNR and FQNEAQ (reference sequence).

This clonotype was recorded at least ten times. The V call is TRBV7-9, the J call TRBJ2-3; D unresolved. This CDR3 has 11 amino acids. V lost 5 bases and J lost 6, with 6 bases in between. Germline V gene data show CDR1 as SEHNR and CDR2 as FQNEAQ (reference sequence). This chain's CDR3 is CASSLLDTQYF. For the CDR3, the DNA is TGTGCCAGCAGCCTACTGGATACGCAGTATTTT.

This clonotype was observed many times. The chain couples TRBV28 to TRBJ1-2; D is ambiguous. Germline CDR1 and CDR2: MDHEN and SYDVKM. The CDR3 runs 18 residues. The V and J ends lost 2 bases and 0 bases respectively, with 19 bases between them. The CDR3 here is CASSLTVRDDLSNYGYTF. The CDR3 coding sequence is TGTGCCAGCAGTTTAACGGTCAGAGATGACCTTTCTAACTATGGCTACACCTTC.

The CDR3 sequence is CSGRDGPYEQYF. The CDR3 DNA follows: TGCAGCGGGCGGGACGGACCCTACGAGCAGTACTTC. This chain links TRBV29-1 with TRBJ2-7, with D possibly TRBD2 on 6 matching bases. The CDR3 has 12 amino acids. CDR1 SQVTM and CDR2 ANQGSEA come from the germline V gene. The V gene lost 7 bases and the J gene lost 2 bases, with 12 bases spanning the gap.

This clonotype has more than one count but fewer than ten. The rearrangement links TRBV20-1 to TRBJ2-1, with D possibly being TRBD2 (6 bases). V was pared by 1 base and J by 6 bases, with 13 bases between. Germline V gene lookup returns CDR1 DFQATT and CDR2 SNEGSKA (reference sequence). The length of the CDR3 is 14 residues. The CDR3 reads CSARGERAPNEQFF. The DNA of the CDR3 is TGCAGTGCTAGAGGAGAGCGGGCCCCCAATGAGCAGTTCTTC.

This clonotype was counted many times. The rearrangement links TRBV24-1 to TRBJ2-7; 7 bases map to TRBD1. Germline lookup yields CDR1 KGHDR and CDR2 SFDVKD. CDR3 length: 14 residues. V lost 7 bases and J lost 2; bases outside the gene matches: 7. CDR3 sequence reads: CATSSTGSTYEQYF. The CDR3 nucleotides are TGTGCCACCAGCTCGACAGGGTCAACCTACGAGCAGTACTTC.

Ten or more counts support this clonotype. The genes are TRBV28 and TRBJ2-6; D is undetermined. The V gene's germline CDR1 is MDHEN and CDR2 SYDVKM. This CDR3 has 13 residues. V lost 3 bases to trimming and J lost 3 bases, with 3 bases between them. The CDR3 loop is CASSLGGANVLTF. Here the CDR3 DNA reads TGTGCCAGCAGTTTGGGTGGGGCCAACGTCCTGACTTTC.

In this sample, this clonotype turned up many times. This sequence joins TRBV12-3 or TRBV12-4 and TRBJ1-1; D remains unclear. Trimming stripped 2 bases from V and 3 bases from J, with 7 bases between. CDR3 length: 13 amino acids. As DNA, the CDR3 is TGTGCCAGCAGTTTAAGGCGGGACACTGAAGCTTTCTTT. Its translation is CASSLRRDTEAFF.

In this sample, this clonotype turned up a few times. This chain uses TRBV7-3 with TRBJ2-5; a possible D gene is TRBD1 (7 bases). Germline-derived CDR1 and CDR2 are SGHTA and FQGTGA. Trimming shortened V by 5 bases and J by 1 base, and 14 bases separated the two germline ends. The CDR3 has 15 amino acids. CDR3 DNA sequence: TGTGCCAGCAGCAGGGGGGACAGCCCCCAAGAGACCCAGTACTTC. Translation: CASSRGDSPQETQYF.

This clonotype was seen many times. The chain has TRBV2 and TRBJ1-5, with TRBD1 matching 7 bases. V trimming: 3 bases; J trimming: 7 bases; junction bases outside the gene matches: 9. Germline V gene lookup returns CDR1 SNHLY and CDR2 FYNNEI. The CDR3 has 15 amino acids. Written as DNA, the CDR3 is TGTGCCAGCAGTGACGGGAACAGGGGCAGGCAGCCCCAGCATTTT. Residues: CASSDGNRGRQPQHF.

This clonotype showed up just a few times. J is TRBJ1-1 and V is TRBV12-3 or TRBV12-4, with a weak D call TRBD1 (5 bases). There are 16 residues in the CDR3. With 1 base removed from V and 0 bases from J, the gap between germline ends came to 12 bases. CDR3 region: CASSLEGQGMNTEAFF. CDR3 coding DNA: TGTGCCAGCAGTTTAGAAGGCCAGGGAATGAACACTGAAGCTTTCTTT.

The table lists this clonotype with many counts. The rearrangement joins TRBV20-1 to TRBJ2-7, with TRBD2 matching 8 bases. Germline V gives CDR1 DFQATT, CDR2 SNEGSKA (reference sequence). The CDR3 is 12 amino acids. Unmatched junction bases numbered 8, after V lost 7 bases and J lost 6 bases. CDR3 region: CSVWREDREQYF. CDR3 sequence (DNA): TGCAGTGTTTGGCGGGAGGATCGCGAGCAGTACTTC.